This T cell receptor beta chain was found in a study of cytomegalovirus exposure and HLA in healthy donors. Germline V gene lookup returns CDR1 MGHRA and CDR2 YSYEKL. The CDR3 loop spans 17 amino acids. J was trimmed by 5 bases and V by 0 bases; bases with no gene match: 8. PCR primers comprised 60 Vbeta and 13 Jbeta primers. TCRdb's table, derived via immunoSEQ multiplex PCR, lists solely in-frame clones and lacks some. The table shows 100,000 or so clones, with approximately 73% occurring only once. The TCR sequence derives from a middle-aged man in good health and CMV-seronegative. The rearrangement uses TRBV4-1 and TRBJ2-5, with 11 bases identical to TRBD1. The specimen was PBMCs. The CDR3 region is CASSQDPDRGQWETQYF. CDR3 nucleotide sequence: TGCGCCAGCAGCCAAGACCCGGACAGGGGGCAGTGGGAGACCCAGTACTTC.